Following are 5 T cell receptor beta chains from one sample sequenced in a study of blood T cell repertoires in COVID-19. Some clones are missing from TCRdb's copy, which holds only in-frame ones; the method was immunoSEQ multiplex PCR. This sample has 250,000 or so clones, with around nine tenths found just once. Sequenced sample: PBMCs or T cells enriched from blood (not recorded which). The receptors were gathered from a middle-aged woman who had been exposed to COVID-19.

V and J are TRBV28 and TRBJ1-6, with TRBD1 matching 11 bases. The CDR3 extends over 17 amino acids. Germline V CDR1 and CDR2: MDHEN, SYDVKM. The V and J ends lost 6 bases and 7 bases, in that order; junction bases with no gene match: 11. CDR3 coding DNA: TGTGCCAGCAGAAATATACCGGGACAGGGGGAAAATTCACCCCTCCACTTT. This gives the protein CASRNIPGQGENSPLHF.

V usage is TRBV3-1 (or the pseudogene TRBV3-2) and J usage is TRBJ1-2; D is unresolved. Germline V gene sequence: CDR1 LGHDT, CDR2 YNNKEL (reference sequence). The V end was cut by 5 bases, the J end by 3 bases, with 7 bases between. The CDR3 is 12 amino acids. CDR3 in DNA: TGTGCCAGCAGCTTAAATTACTATGGCTACACCTTC. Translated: CASSLNYYGYTF.

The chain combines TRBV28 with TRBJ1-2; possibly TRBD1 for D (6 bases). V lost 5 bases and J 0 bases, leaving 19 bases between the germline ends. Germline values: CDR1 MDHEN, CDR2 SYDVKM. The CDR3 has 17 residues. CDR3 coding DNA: TGTGCCAGCAGTCCTGGGGGCAGAGATCCTTCTAACTATGGCTACACCTTC. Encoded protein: CASSPGGRDPSNYGYTF.

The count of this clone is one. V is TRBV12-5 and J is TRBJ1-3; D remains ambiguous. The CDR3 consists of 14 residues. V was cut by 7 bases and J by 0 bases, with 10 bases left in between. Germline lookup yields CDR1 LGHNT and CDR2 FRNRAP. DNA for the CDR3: TGTGCTAGTGCCTCTGGGAGCTCTGGAAACACCATATATTTT. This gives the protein CASASGSSGNTIYF.

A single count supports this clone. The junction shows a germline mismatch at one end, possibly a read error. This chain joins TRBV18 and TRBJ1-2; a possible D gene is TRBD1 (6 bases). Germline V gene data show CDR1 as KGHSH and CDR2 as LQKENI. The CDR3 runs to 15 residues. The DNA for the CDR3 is TGTGCCAGCTCATCCCTGGGGGCCCAGATCCGCCACCAATTCTTC. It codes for CASSSLGAQIRHQFF.